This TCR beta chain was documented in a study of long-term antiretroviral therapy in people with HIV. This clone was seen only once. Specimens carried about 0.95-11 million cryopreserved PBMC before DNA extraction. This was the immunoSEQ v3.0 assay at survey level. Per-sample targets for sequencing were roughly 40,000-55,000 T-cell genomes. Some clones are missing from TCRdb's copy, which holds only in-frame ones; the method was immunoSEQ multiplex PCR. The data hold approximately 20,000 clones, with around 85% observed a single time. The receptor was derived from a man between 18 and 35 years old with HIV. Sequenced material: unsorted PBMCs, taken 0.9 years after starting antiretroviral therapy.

For the CDR3, the DNA is TGCGCCAGCAGCTGGTCGGCAGGGGCTAATTCACCCCTCCACTTT. Protein product: CASSWSAGANSPLHF. The V call is TRBV5-1, the J call TRBJ1-6; D is possibly TRBD1 (6 bases). CDR3 size: 15 residues. V lost 3 bases and J 6 bases, leaving 13 bases between the germline ends. Germline CDR1 reads SGHRS; CDR2 reads YFSETQ.